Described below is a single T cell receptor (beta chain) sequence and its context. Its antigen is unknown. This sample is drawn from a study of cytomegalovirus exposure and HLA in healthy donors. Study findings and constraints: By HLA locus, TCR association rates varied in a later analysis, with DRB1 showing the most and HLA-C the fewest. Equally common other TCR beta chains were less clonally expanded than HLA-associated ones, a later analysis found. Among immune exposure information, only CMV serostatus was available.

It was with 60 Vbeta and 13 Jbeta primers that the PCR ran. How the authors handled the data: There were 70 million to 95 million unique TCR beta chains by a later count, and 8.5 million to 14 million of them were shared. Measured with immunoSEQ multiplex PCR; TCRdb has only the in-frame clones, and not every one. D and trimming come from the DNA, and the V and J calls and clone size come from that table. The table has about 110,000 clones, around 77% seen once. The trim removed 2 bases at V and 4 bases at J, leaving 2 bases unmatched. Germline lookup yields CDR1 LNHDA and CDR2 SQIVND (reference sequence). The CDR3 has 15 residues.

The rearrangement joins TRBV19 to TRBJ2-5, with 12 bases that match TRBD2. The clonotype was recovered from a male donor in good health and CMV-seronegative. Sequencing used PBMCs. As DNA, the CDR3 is TGTGCCAGTAGTATACTAGCGGGAGGGCCAGAGACCCAGTACTTC. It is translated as CASSILAGGPETQYF.